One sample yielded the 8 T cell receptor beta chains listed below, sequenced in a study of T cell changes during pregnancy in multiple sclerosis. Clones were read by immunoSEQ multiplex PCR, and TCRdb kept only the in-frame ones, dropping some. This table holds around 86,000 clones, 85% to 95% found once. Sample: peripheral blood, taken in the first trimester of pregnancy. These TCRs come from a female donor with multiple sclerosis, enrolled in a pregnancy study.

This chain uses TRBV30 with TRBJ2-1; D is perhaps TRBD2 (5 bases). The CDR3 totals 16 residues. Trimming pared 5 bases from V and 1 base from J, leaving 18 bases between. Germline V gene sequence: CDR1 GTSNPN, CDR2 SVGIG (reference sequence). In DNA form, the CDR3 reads TGTGCCTGGGAGCCCCCCGAAGGACTTTCCTACAATGAGCAGTTCTTC. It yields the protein CAWEPPEGLSYNEQFF. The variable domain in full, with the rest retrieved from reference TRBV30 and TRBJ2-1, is SQTIHQWPATLVQPVGSPLSLECTVEGTSNPNLYWYRQAAGRGLQLLFYSVGIGQISSEVPQNLSASRPQDRQFILSSKKLLLSDSGFYLCAWEPPEGLSYNEQFFGPGTRLTVL.

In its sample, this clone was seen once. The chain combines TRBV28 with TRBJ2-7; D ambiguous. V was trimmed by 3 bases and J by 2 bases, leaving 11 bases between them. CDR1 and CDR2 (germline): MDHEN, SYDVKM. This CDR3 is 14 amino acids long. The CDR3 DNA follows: TGTGCCAGCAGTTTGTACACGCCAACCTACGAGCAGTACTTC. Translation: CASSLYTPTYEQYF.

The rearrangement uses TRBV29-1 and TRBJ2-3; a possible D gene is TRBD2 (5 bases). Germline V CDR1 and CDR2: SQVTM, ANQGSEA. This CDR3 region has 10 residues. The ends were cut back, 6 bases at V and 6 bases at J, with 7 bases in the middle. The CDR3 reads CSVPGDTQYF. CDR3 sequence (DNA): TGCAGCGTCCCGGGGGATACGCAGTATTTT.

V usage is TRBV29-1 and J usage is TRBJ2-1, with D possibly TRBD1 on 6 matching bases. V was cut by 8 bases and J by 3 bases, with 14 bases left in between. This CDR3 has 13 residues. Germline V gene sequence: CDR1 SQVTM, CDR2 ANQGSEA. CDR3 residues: CSLHGGSYNEQFF. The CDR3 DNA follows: TGCAGCCTTCATGGGGGCAGCTACAATGAGCAGTTCTTC.

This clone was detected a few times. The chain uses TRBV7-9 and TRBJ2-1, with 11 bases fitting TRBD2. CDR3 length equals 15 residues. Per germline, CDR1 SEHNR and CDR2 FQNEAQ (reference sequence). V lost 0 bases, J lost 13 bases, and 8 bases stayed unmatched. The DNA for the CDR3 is TGTGCCAGCAGCTTAGCGCTAGCGGGGGGTGGTATCCAGTTCTTC. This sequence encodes CASSLALAGGGIQFF.

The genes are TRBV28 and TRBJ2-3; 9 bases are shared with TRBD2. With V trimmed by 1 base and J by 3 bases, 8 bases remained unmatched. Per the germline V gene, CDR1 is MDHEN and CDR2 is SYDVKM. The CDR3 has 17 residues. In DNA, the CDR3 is TGTGCCAGCAGTTTATCGCAGCGGGAGGACTTAACAGATACGCAGTATTTT. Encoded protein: CASSLSQREDLTDTQYF.

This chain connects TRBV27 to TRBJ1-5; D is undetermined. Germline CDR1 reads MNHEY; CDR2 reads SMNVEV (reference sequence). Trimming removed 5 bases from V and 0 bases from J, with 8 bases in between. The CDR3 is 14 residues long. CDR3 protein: CASSLTASNQPQHF. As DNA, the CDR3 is TGTGCCAGCAGTCTAACAGCTAGCAATCAGCCCCAGCATTTT.

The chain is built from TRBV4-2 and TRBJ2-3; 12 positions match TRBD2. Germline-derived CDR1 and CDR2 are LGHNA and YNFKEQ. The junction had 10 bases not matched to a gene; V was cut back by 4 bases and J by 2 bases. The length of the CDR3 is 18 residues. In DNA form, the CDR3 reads TGTGCCAGCAGCCCCAAAATGCCTAGCGGGAGGGACACAGATACGCAGTATTTT. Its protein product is CASSPKMPSGRDTDTQYF.